Following are 16 T cell receptor beta chains from one sample sequenced in a study of cytomegalovirus exposure and HLA in healthy donors. Researchers ran the PCR with 60 Vbeta and 13 Jbeta primers. Method: immunoSEQ multiplex PCR; TCRdb's copy keeps in-frame clones and lacks some. The sample includes some 130,000 clones, approximately 80% of them seen just once. Sequenced sample: PBMCs. Receptor source: a male donor in good health and CMV-seropositive.

J is TRBJ2-2 and V is TRBV29-1; 11 bases map to TRBD2. Germline lookup yields CDR1 SQVTM and CDR2 ANQGSEA. The ends lost 4 bases at V and 5 bases at J; junction bases unmatched: 3. CDR3 length equals 14 residues. The CDR3 region has the DNA TGCAGCGTTGCTCTAGCGGGGGGAACCGGGGAGCTGTTTTTT. Its protein is CSVALAGGTGELFF.

The V gene is TRBV6-5, the J gene TRBJ2-2; TRBD1 might be the D (6 bases). This CDR3 spans 13 amino acids. V lost 7 bases and J lost 6, with 12 bases in between. Germline V gene lookup returns CDR1 MNHEY and CDR2 SVGAGI. DNA of the CDR3: TGTGCCAGCACCAATGGGGGCTCCGGGGAGCTGTTTTTT. It is translated as CASTNGGSGELFF.

The CDR3 loop reads CASSNTGGRELFF. CDR3 coding DNA: TGTGCCAGCAGCAATACTGGGGGCCGGGAGCTGTTTTTT. V usage is TRBV7-2 and J usage is TRBJ2-2, with a possible D match to TRBD1 (6 bases). CDR3 length: 13 residues. Trimming removed 5 bases at V and 9 bases at J, with 13 bases between. The V gene's germline CDR1 is SGHTA and CDR2 FQGNSA.

This chain connects TRBV18 to TRBJ2-1, with D possibly matching TRBD1 (6 bases). Germline V gene sequence: CDR1 KGHSH, CDR2 LQKENI. Trimming pared 4 bases from V and 6 bases from J, leaving 16 bases between. This CDR3 is built from 15 residues. The CDR3: CASSLQGSDRNEQFF. The CDR3 DNA is TGTGCCAGCTCACTACAGGGCTCCGACCGCAATGAGCAGTTCTTC.

V is TRBV7-2 and J is TRBJ2-7, with TRBD2 matching 11 bases. V dropped 4 bases and J dropped 7; count of bases not matched to a gene: 6. Germline V gene lookup returns CDR1 SGHTA and CDR2 FQGNSA. CDR3 length equals 14 residues. The CDR3 DNA is TGTGCCAGCAGCTCCCCGGGACTAGCGGCGGAGCAGTACTTC. As protein: CASSSPGLAAEQYF.

The chain carries TRBV9 and TRBJ2-4; a possible D gene is TRBD2 (5 bases). This CDR3 has 14 residues. V lost 4 bases and J lost 4, with 12 bases in between. The germline gives CDR1 SGDLS, CDR2 YYNGEE. The CDR3 DNA follows: TGTGCCAGCAGCCAACGGGAATTAAAAAACATTCAGTACTTC. Residues: CASSQRELKNIQYF. Full variable domain (missing parts from reference TRBV9 and TRBJ2-4): DSGVTQTPKHLITATGQRVTLRCSPRSGDLSVYWYQQSLDQGLQFLIQYYNGEERAKGNILERFSAQQFPDLHSELNLSSLELGDSALYFCASSQRELKNIQYFGAGTRLSVL.

This chain joins TRBV30 and TRBJ2-3; 12 bases are a match to TRBD2. The length of the CDR3 is 17 residues. The ends lost 2 bases at V and 2 bases at J; junction bases unmatched: 8. Germline assignment: CDR1 GTSNPN and CDR2 SVGIG (reference sequence). The CDR3 region is CAWSSTRTSGITDTQYF. Written as DNA, the CDR3 is TGTGCCTGGAGTTCGACTCGGACTAGCGGGATCACAGATACGCAGTATTTT.

V and J are TRBV30 and TRBJ1-5; the D is unclear. The V and J ends lost 2 bases and 5 bases respectively, with 13 bases between them. This CDR3 contains 14 residues. The germline V gene encodes CDR1 GTSNPN and CDR2 SVGIG (reference sequence). The CDR3 protein is CAWSRGGGDQPQHF. The CDR3, as DNA: TGTGCCTGGAGTCGGGGAGGTGGCGATCAGCCCCAGCATTTT. The whole variable domain, filled in from reference TRBV30 and TRBJ1-5, reads SQTIHQWPATLVQPVGSPLSLECTVEGTSNPNLYWYRQAAGRGLQLLFYSVGIGQISSEVPQNLSASRPQDRQFILSSKKLLLSDSGFYLCAWSRGGGDQPQHFGDGTRLSIL.

The V call is TRBV5-8, the J call TRBJ2-7, with 12 bases that match TRBD2. CDR1 is SGHTS, CDR2 YDEGEE, per germline. V lost 2 bases and J lost 2; bases outside the gene matches: 2. The CDR3 is 15 amino acids. CDR3 DNA: TGTGCCAGCAGCTTTAGGACTAGCGGGACCTACGAGCAGTACTTC. As protein: CASSFRTSGTYEQYF.

A single count supports this clone. The chain is built from TRBV4-3 and TRBJ2-1; maybe TRBD2 (6 bases). CDR3 size: 15 residues. Trimming removed 0 bases from V and 6 bases from J, with 12 bases in between. The germline gives CDR1 LGHNA, CDR2 YSLEER. The CDR3 loop reads CASSQDILATNEQFF. CDR3 sequence (DNA): TGCGCCAGCAGCCAAGATATACTAGCCACCAATGAGCAGTTCTTC.

This clone was recorded once. The V and J genes are TRBV7-9 and TRBJ1-5; possible D gene TRBD1, 6 bases. Germline V gene lookup returns CDR1 SEHNR and CDR2 FQNEAQ (reference sequence). This CDR3 is built from 15 residues. The ends were cut back, 4 bases at V and 0 bases at J, with 10 bases in the middle. The CDR3 loop is CASSSGQPSNQPQHF. The CDR3 coding sequence is TGTGCCAGCAGCTCCGGACAGCCTAGCAATCAGCCCCAGCATTTT.

A single count supports this clone. The chain combines TRBV7-2 with TRBJ2-5; the D gene is possibly TRBD2 (6 bases). The CDR3 contains 15 residues. Trimming removed 0 bases from V and 5 bases from J, with 13 bases in between. Germline loops: CDR1 SGHTA, CDR2 FQGNSA. The CDR3 loop is CASSLANRDWETQYF. The CDR3 nucleotides read TGTGCCAGCAGCTTAGCCAACCGGGACTGGGAGACCCAGTACTTC.

This chain connects TRBV30 to TRBJ1-2, with 9 bases lining up with TRBD1. With V trimmed by 1 base and J by 8 bases, 5 bases remained unmatched. This CDR3 comprises 13 residues. The germline CDR1 and CDR2 sequences are GTSNPN and SVGIG (reference sequence). The CDR3 DNA is TGTGCCTGGAGTGCGGGACAGGGAAGGGGCTACACCTTC. This codes for CAWSAGQGRGYTF.

The chain carries TRBV29-1 and TRBJ2-7; 11 nucleotides line up with TRBD2. The length of the CDR3 is 12 residues. Per germline, CDR1 SQVTM and CDR2 ANQGSEA. V shed 1 base and J 9 bases; nucleotides not matched to a gene: 2. The CDR3 DNA follows: TGCAGCGTTGAAGGCCTAGCGGGAGGGCAGTACTTC. Protein: CSVEGLAGGQYF.

The J gene is TRBJ1-5, the V gene TRBV29-1, with TRBD1 matching 9 bases. The V gene's germline CDR1 is SQVTM and CDR2 ANQGSEA. The CDR3 is 13 residues long. Trimming took 7 bases from V and 7 from J; bases not matched to a gene: 8. CDR3 amino acids: CSAEGQGGQPQHF. Written as DNA, the CDR3 is TGCAGCGCGGAGGGACAGGGCGGGCAGCCCCAGCATTTT.

Remarks on this clone: A read error may produce the germline difference seen at one junction end. The chain recombines TRBV6-5 with TRBJ1-6, with 7 bases matching TRBD1. This CDR3 has 14 amino acids. Germline V gene data show CDR1 as MNHEY and CDR2 as SVGAGI. The CDR3 DNA sequence: TGTACCAGCACCTCCAGGACAGGCAATTCACCCCTCCACTTT. Translated: CTSTSRTGNSPLHF.